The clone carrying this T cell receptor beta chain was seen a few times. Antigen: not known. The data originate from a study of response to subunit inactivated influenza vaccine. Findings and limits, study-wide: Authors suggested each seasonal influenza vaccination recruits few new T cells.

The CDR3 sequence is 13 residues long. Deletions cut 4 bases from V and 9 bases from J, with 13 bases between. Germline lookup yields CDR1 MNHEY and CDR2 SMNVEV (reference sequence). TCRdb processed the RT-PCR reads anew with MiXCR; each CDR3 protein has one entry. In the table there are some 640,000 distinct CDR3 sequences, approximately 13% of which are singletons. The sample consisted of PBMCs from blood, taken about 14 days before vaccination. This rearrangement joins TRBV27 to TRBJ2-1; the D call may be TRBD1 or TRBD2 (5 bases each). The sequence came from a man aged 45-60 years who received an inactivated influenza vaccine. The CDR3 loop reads CASSWGVGGEQFF. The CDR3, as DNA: TGTGCCAGCAGTTGGGGCGTTGGGGGTGAGCAGTTCTTC.